This T cell receptor (beta chain) comes out of a study of spatial heterogeneity in lung cancer. Overall study findings and caveats: Intratumoral expanded alpha and beta TCR counts were found to track tumor mutation counts.

The V end was cut by 0 bases, the J end by 5 bases, with 14 bases between. The CDR3 sequence is 15 residues long. Germline loops: CDR1 SGHNT, CDR2 YYREEE (reference sequence). One entry per CDR3 protein results from TCRdb running MiXCR on the 5' RACE reads. The sample contains some 4,800 distinct CDR3 sequences, 8.4% of which appear only once. As for time point: sample taken at primary tumor resection. The donors were 55 to 85 patients with non-small cell lung cancer that was early-stage and untreated. This clonotype was seen only a few times. What it binds is not known. Sequencing used lung tumor tissue, obtained at surgery. V usage is TRBV5-4 and J usage is TRBJ2-5; the D gene is possibly TRBD2 (5 bases). This clonotype was sampled from a female donor with early-stage non-small cell lung cancer. The CDR3 bases are TGTGCCAGCAGCTTGGGGGGAGAAGGAAGCGAGACCCAGTACTTC. This gives the protein CASSLGGEGSETQYF.